This note documents a single T cell receptor beta chain sequence. What it binds is not known. The PCR made use of 60 Vbeta and 13 Jbeta primers. Per the original data handling: Tens of millions of unique TCR beta chains, 9.5 million to 14 million shared, were counted in a later analysis. TCRdb's copy holds only in-frame clones and misses some; the assay was immunoSEQ multiplex PCR. The DNA was the basis for D and trimming; V, J and clone size are from that table. The top ten clones hold about 1.4% of a sample with 150,000 to 200,000 clones, about 85% of them seen once. The CDR3 has 14 amino acids. Germline lookup yields CDR1 KGHSH and CDR2 LQKENI. The ends lost 4 bases at V and 4 bases at J; junction bases unmatched: 3. This sample is part of a study of cytomegalovirus exposure and HLA in healthy donors. Overall study findings and caveats: HLA-A and HLA-B allele assignments for most subjects were reportedly predicted accurately using TCR beta sequences. In a later analysis, parvovirus B19, influenza, CMV and Epstein-Barr virus appeared linked to several top co-occurrence clusters.

The specimen was PBMCs. This chain uses TRBV18 with TRBJ1-1; 10 positions agree with TRBD1. This TCR derives from a woman aged 50 to 65 in good health and CMV-seronegative. The CDR3 sequence is CASSLGQGSTEAFF. The CDR3 bases are TGTGCCAGCTCACTGGGACAGGGGAGCACTGAAGCTTTCTTT.